The clone carrying this TCR beta chain was recorded many times. The antigen is unknown. A second PCR of 7 to 11 cycles used a sample-barcoded 5' primer and a J-beta primer mix. TCRdb reanalysed the 5' RACE reads using MiXCR and keeps one entry per CDR3 protein. The sample yields hundreds of thousands of distinct CDR3 sequences, around 31% seen once. The data are from a study of blood T cells in healthy people across ages. Broader study findings: It was the long-lived donors that had more naive CD4+ cells and higher diversity than aged donors.

The germline CDR1 and CDR2 sequences are LGHDT and YNNKEL (reference sequence). The CDR3 extends over 15 amino acids. V was shortened by 5 bases and J by 10 bases, with 18 bases between the two germline ends. The gene calls are TRBV3-1 and TRBJ1-6, with a possible D match to TRBD1 (6 bases). The source material was blood. This clonotype originated in a woman of 80 years or more in good health. The CDR3: CASSSRQADGSPLHF. Here the CDR3 DNA reads TGTGCCAGCAGCTCTCGACAGGCGGACGGATCACCCCTCCACTTT.